Listed here are 21 T cell receptor beta chains from one sample, sequenced in a study of cytomegalovirus exposure and HLA in healthy donors. The PCR ran on 60 Vbeta and 13 Jbeta primers. Sequenced by immunoSEQ multiplex PCR; TCRdb stores in-frame clones only, minus some. The table lists 150,000 to 200,000 clones, over 75% of them singletons. Input material: PBMCs. The source is a man aged 18 to 30 in good health and CMV-seronegative.

This rearrangement joins TRBV7-9 to TRBJ2-7, with D possibly TRBD2 on 5 matching bases. Between the trimmed V and J ends, which lost 1 base and 1 base, there was a span of 8 bases. The CDR3 covers 14 residues. Germline CDR1 is SEHNR and CDR2 is FQNEAQ (reference sequence). The CDR3, as DNA: TGTGCCAGCAGCTTAGATGGAGGTTCCTACGAGCAGTACTTC. Its protein product is CASSLDGGSYEQYF.

The V gene is TRBV7-2, the J gene TRBJ2-7, with TRBD1 matching over 9 bases. CDR1 and CDR2 from the germline V gene are SGHTA and FQGNSA. The CDR3 totals 14 residues. V lost 5 bases to trimming and J lost 7 bases; unmatched junction nucleotides: 9. The DNA for the CDR3 is TGTGCCAGCAGCGCGCAGACAGGGGGGCATGAGCAGTACTTC. Translating it yields CASSAQTGGHEQYF. The variable domain in full, completed from reference TRBV7-2 and TRBJ2-7, reads GAGVSQSPSNKVTEKGKDVELRCDPISGHTALYWYRQSLGQGLEFLIYFQGNSAPDKSGLPSDRFSAERTGGSVSTLTIQRTQQEDSAVYLCASSAQTGGHEQYFGPGTRLTVT.

J is TRBJ2-3 and V is TRBV19; 9 bases agree with TRBD2. The CDR3 has 16 residues. Germline values: CDR1 LNHDA, CDR2 SQIVND (reference sequence). V was pared by 7 bases and J by 2 bases, with 10 bases of the junction left unmatched. The CDR3 DNA sequence: TGTGCCAGTAAAGTCAGGACTAGCGCGTTCACAGATACGCAGTATTTT. It yields the protein CASKVRTSAFTDTQYF.

This clone was found once. The V gene is TRBV9, the J gene TRBJ2-5, with D possibly being TRBD2 (6 bases). Looked up from germline, CDR1 is SGDLS and CDR2 is YYNGEE. Trimming pared 4 bases from V and 5 bases from J, leaving 15 bases between. The CDR3 has 14 residues. CDR3: CASSLSRGRETQYF. CDR3 in DNA: TGTGCCAGCAGCTTATCGCGGGGACGGGAGACCCAGTACTTC.

Details on this clone: Sequence at one end of the junction differs from germline and may be a read error. The V gene is TRBV7-2, the J gene TRBJ2-7, with D maybe TRBD1 (6 bases). Germline CDR1 SGHTA, CDR2 FQGNSA. The length of the CDR3 is 17 residues. The CDR3 bases are TGTGCCAGCAGCTTAGTCTCCGGGACACCTCTAGCCTACGGGCAGTACTTC. Protein sequence: CASSLVSGTPLAYGQYF.

The chain links TRBV30 to TRBJ1-2; 7 bases line up with TRBD1. The CDR3 totals 13 residues. CDR1 is GTSNPN and CDR2 is SVGIG in the germline V gene (reference sequence). J was trimmed by 7 bases and V by 3 bases; bases with no gene match: 8. CDR3 residues: CAWSFESGGGYTF. CDR3 bases: TGTGCCTGGAGCTTCGAGTCAGGGGGTGGCTACACCTTC. Supplemented by reference TRBV30 and TRBJ1-2, the full variable domain reads SQTIHQWPATLVQPVGSPLSLECTVEGTSNPNLYWYRQAAGRGLQLLFYSVGIGQISSEVPQNLSASRPQDRQFILSSKKLLLSDSGFYLCAWSFESGGGYTFGSGTRLTVV.

This chain connects TRBV6-6 to TRBJ2-1; 8 bases line up with TRBD2. Germline CDR1 is MNHNY and CDR2 is SVGAGI (reference sequence). The CDR3 extends over 15 amino acids. Trimming removed 0 bases from V and 7 bases from J; junction bases left unmatched: 5. The CDR3 is CASSYSGGRTNEQFF. CDR3 in DNA: TGTGCCAGCAGTTACTCGGGCGGGAGGACGAATGAGCAGTTCTTC.

As for this clone: Sequence at one end of the junction differs from germline and may be a read error. The rearrangement uses TRBV7-7 and TRBJ2-2; 11 nucleotides align to TRBD2. From germline, CDR1 is SSHAT and CDR2 FNYEAQ (reference sequence). This CDR3 comprises 16 residues. Here the CDR3 reads CASSPRLAGSTGELFF. The CDR3 bases are TGTGCTAGCAGCCCTAGACTAGCGGGGAGCACCGGGGAGCTGTTTTTT.

Concerning this clone itself: Within the sample, other DNA sequences also encode this same CDR3. The chain links TRBV5-1 to TRBJ2-3, with 12 positions matching TRBD2. The V and J ends lost 4 bases and 0 bases, in that order; junction bases with no gene match: 3. Germline CDR1 reads SGHRS; CDR2 reads YFSETQ. The CDR3 consists of 16 residues. The CDR3 loop reads CASSPGLAGSTDTQYF. The CDR3 nucleotides are TGCGCCAGCAGCCCCGGACTAGCGGGAAGCACAGATACGCAGTATTTT.

The rearrangement uses TRBV11-3 and TRBJ2-1, with D possibly TRBD1 on 8 matching bases. The CDR3 spans 16 residues. Germline CDR1 and CDR2: SGHNT and YENEEA. Trimming took 5 bases from V and 0 from J, leaving 14 bases between them. In nucleotides, the CDR3 is TGTGCCAGCAGCGCACAGGGGGGGAGCTCCTACAATGAGCAGTTCTTC. It is translated as CASSAQGGSSYNEQFF. The whole variable domain, filled in from reference TRBV11-3 and TRBJ2-1, reads EAGVVQSPRYKIIEKKQPVAFWCNPISGHNTLYWYLQNLGQGPELLIRYENEEAVDDSQLPKDRFSAERLKGVDSTLKIQPAELGDSAVYLCASSAQGGSSYNEQFFGPGTRLTVL.

This chain links TRBV4-3 with TRBJ2-7; 7 nucleotides align to TRBD1. From germline, CDR1 is LGHNA and CDR2 YSLEER. This CDR3 contains 17 residues. J gave up 3 bases and V 0 bases, and 11 bases lay outside the gene matches. Written as DNA, the CDR3 is TGCGCCAGCAGCCAAGATATCGCCCCACCAGGGGGCTACGAGCAGTACTTC. Its protein product is CASSQDIAPPGGYEQYF.

The genes are TRBV9 and TRBJ2-5, with D unresolved. The DNA matches TRBJ2-7 better at its end, which makes the J call doubtful. CDR1 SGDLS and CDR2 YYNGEE come from the germline V gene. This CDR3 spans 14 amino acids. The CDR3 sequence is CASSVDPSAYEQYF. The CDR3 DNA follows: TGTGCCAGCAGCGTAGATCCTTCTGCATACGAGCAGTACTTC.

CDR3 sequence: CASSLLKRTIHTQYF. The CDR3 region has the DNA TGTGCCAGCAGCTTATTGAAACGGACTATCCATACGCAGTATTTT. The chain combines TRBV7-2 with TRBJ2-3, with D perhaps TRBD2 (6 bases). V was pared by 2 bases and J by 7 bases, with 16 bases between. CDR3 size: 15 residues. Germline CDR1 SGHTA, CDR2 FQGNSA.

The genes are TRBV19 and TRBJ1-1; TRBD1 agrees at 7 bases. Losses at the gene ends were 3 bases for V and 9 bases for J; bases not matched to a gene: 7. This CDR3 spans 13 amino acids. CDR1 is LNHDA and CDR2 is SQIVND in the germline V gene (reference sequence). DNA of the CDR3: TGTGCCAGTAGTATCGGACAGGTAAACAAAGCTTTCTTT. Protein product: CASSIGQVNKAFF.

The gene calls are TRBV4-3 and TRBJ1-1, with a tentative D call TRBD1 (5 bases). The CDR3 consists of 14 residues. The V end lost 3 bases, the J end lost 9 bases, and 17 bases lay between the germline ends. Germline V gene data show CDR1 as LGHNA and CDR2 as YSLEER. The CDR3 here is CASSQMTVSPKAFF. The CDR3, as DNA: TGCGCCAGCAGCCAGATGACAGTATCACCCAAAGCTTTCTTT.

This chain links TRBV29-1 with TRBJ2-7, with 7 bases matching TRBD2. The CDR3 sequence is 13 residues long. Germline assignment: CDR1 SQVTM and CDR2 ANQGSEA. V lost 4 bases to trimming and J lost 5 bases; unmatched junction nucleotides: 8. CDR3 sequence: CSVGGGTYDEQYF. CDR3 bases: TGCAGCGTTGGGGGGGGTACCTACGACGAGCAGTACTTC.

The V and J genes are TRBV5-4 and TRBJ2-2; TRBD1 agrees at 9 bases. In germline, CDR1 is SGHNT, CDR2 YYREEE (reference sequence). This CDR3 comprises 14 residues. The V gene end was trimmed by 2 bases and the J gene end by 5 bases; junction bases not matched to a gene: 1. The CDR3 DNA follows: TGTGCCAGCAGCTTACAGGGGGCGACCGGGGAGCTGTTTTTT. It codes for CASSLQGATGELFF. The full variable domain, in which reference TRBV5-4 and TRBJ2-2 provide the parts outside the CDR3, is ETGVTQSPTHLIKTRGQQVTLRCSSQSGHNTVSWYQQALGQGPQFIFQYYREEENGRGNFPPRFSGLQFPNYSSELNVNALELDDSALYLCASSLQGATGELFFGEGSRLTVL.

The chain joins TRBV27 to TRBJ1-6, with 10 bases aligning to TRBD1. The CDR3 runs 16 residues. V shed 5 bases and J 10 bases; nucleotides not matched to a gene: 11. The germline V gene has CDR1 MNHEY and CDR2 SMNVEV (reference sequence). The CDR3 sequence is CASSIPPGQGRSPLHF. The DNA for the CDR3 is TGTGCCAGCAGTATCCCCCCGGGACAGGGGCGGTCACCCCTCCACTTT.

This chain connects TRBV13 to TRBJ2-5; 10 nucleotides align to TRBD2. Germline CDR1 is PRHDT and CDR2 is FYEKMQ (reference sequence). CDR3 length equals 15 residues. V dropped 2 bases and J dropped 3; count of bases not matched to a gene: 3. CDR3 amino acids: CASSLLGLAEETQYF. In nucleotides, the CDR3 is TGTGCCAGCAGCTTACTTGGACTAGCGGAAGAGACCCAGTACTTC.

The V gene is TRBV2, the J gene TRBJ1-3; tentative D call: TRBD1 (6 bases). V gave up 3 bases and J gave up 0 bases, with 12 bases separating them. This CDR3 region has 16 residues. Looked up from germline, CDR1 is SNHLY and CDR2 is FYNNEI. The CDR3 bases are TGTGCCAGCAGTGAGACAGGTACTCTCTCTGGAAACACCATATATTTT. Translation: CASSETGTLSGNTIYF.

The genes are TRBV27 and TRBJ2-1, with 9 bases matching TRBD1. CDR3 length: 13 amino acids. Trimming took 7 bases from V and 4 from J; bases not matched to a gene: 2. Germline CDR1 and CDR2: MNHEY and SMNVEV (reference sequence). CDR3 DNA sequence: TGTGCCAGCACAGGACAGGGGTACAATGAGCAGTTCTTC. It is translated as CASTGQGYNEQFF.